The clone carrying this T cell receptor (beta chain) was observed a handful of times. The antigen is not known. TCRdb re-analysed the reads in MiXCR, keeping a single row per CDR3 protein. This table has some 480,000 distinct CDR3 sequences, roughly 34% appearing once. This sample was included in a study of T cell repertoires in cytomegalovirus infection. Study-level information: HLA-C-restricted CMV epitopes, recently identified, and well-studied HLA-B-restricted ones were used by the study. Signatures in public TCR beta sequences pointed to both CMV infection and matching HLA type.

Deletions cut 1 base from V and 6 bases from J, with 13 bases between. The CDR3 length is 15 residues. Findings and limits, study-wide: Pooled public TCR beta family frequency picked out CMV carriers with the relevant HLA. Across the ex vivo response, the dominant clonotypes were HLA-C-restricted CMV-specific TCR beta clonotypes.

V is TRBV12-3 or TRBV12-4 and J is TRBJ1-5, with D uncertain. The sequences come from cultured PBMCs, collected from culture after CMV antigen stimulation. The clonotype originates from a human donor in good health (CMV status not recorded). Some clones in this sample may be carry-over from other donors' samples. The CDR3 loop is CASSLEGSLGQPQHF. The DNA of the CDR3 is TGTGCCAGCAGTTTAGAGGGTTCTCTAGGTCAGCCCCAGCATTTT.